This entry concerns a single T cell receptor beta chain. Its cognate antigen is unknown. This sample was taken from a study of CD8+CD57+ T cells in acquired aplastic anemia. Study overall: Isolated CD4+ and CD8+ cells, once sorted, yielded DNA averaging 3.2 ug. Healthy donors averaged approximately 9.8 million reads for CD4+ cells. Whole-study findings and limits: Between the patient and control groups, CD8+ Simpson's diversity did not differ significantly. Patients shared some 30 CD8+ CDR3 sequences with controls.

The V end lost 0 bases, the J end lost 1 base, and 10 bases lay between the germline ends. CDR1 and CDR2 from the germline V gene are LGHDT and YNNKEL (reference sequence). The CDR3 contains 16 residues. The use of genomic DNA as template underpinned the TCR beta VDJ and CDR3 profiling. One entry per CDR3 protein, called by TCRdb with MiXCR from the reads. The sample records around 230,000 distinct CDR3 sequences, 61% being singletons. The sequenced sample was sorted CD4+, CD8+, or CD8+CD57+ T cells (not recorded which) from PBMCs. The chain has TRBV3-1 and TRBJ2-1, with a tentative D call TRBD2 (6 bases). This receptor was taken from a human donor in good health. The CDR3 loop reads CASSQDRGMSYNEQFF. CDR3 coding DNA: TGTGCCAGCAGCCAAGACCGCGGGATGTCCTACAATGAGCAGTTCTTC.